The source of this TCR beta chain is a study of blood T cells in healthy people across ages (dated by TCRdb to about 2015). A note on the overall study: Template switching captured roughly one uniquely barcoded TCR beta cDNA molecule per two T cells in model experiments. Using deep sequencing normalized with unique cDNA molecular identifiers, the study measured how TCR beta repertoire diversity changes with age. Four age groups were formed from the donors: young (average roughly 15 years), middle-aged (just under 40), aged (62) and long-lived (82). To avoid experimental bias, donors of different ages were randomly spread across the sequencing lanes. For two donors (one aged 18 to 29 and one aged 80 or older), the study analyzed two additional independent replicas of 1 million unique cDNA reads from the same blood draw. Results and caveats for the whole study, not just this receptor: Conclusive comparison of naive and antigen-experienced compartments was prevented by the profiling of bulk unsorted PBMCs. Estimates of total diversity from one million sequenced T cells were regarded as lower bounds and underestimates. As age increased, observed TCR beta diversity per million T cells dropped in a roughly linear way, and a significant reduction was already evident by age about 40. Compared with the aged group, the long-lived group had more naive CD4+ T cells, fewer expanded clones and increased TCR diversity, suggesting age selection. The CMV infection status of donors was not known, potentially confounding age-related changes in expanded clonotypes. Observed TCR beta diversity correlated strongly with the percentage of naive T cells measured by flow cytometry.

A remark on this clonotype: This receptor's antigen is unknown. No clone much larger than this one lies a single base away; base qualities are absent.

The library was generated by 5' RACE. For sequencing, an Illumina HiSeq 2500 was employed. The second PCR ran for roughly 7 to 12 cycles and used a J-beta primer mix along with a sample-barcoded 5' primer. A unique molecular identifier was introduced onto each TCR beta cDNA molecule by a template-switch 5' adaptor carrying 12 random nucleotides. At least 2.5 million CDR3-containing paired-end reads were obtained from each sample. The Mint cDNA synthesis kit, primed by a TRBC-specific oligonucleotide, was used to synthesize first-strand cDNA from all RNA. Following uracil-DNA glycosylase treatment, all cDNA underwent a first 18-cycle PCR with the universal primers M1SS and BC2_uni_R. The authors' analysis ran thus. For normalization, 1 million high-quality reads, each with a distinct molecular identifier, were randomly selected from each sample. Reads sharing molecular identifiers were discarded rather than binned into consensus sequences. MiTCR, set to a Q25 quality threshold and the strictest error-elimination algorithm, was used for CDR3 identification, clonotype clustering and error correction. A nonparametric unseen species model using Euler transformation provided a lower-bound estimate of total TCR beta diversity. TCRdb took the public reads, trimmed them with fastp at Q25, ran MiXCR for clone calling and kept in-frame beta chains. CDR3 protein sequences are deduplicated, and each keeps its most common genes and DNA. TCRdb's processing, not the study's, gives the V and J calls here. The sample table holds about 570,000 distinct CDR3 sequences, of which approximately 27% were seen once. The ten most abundant clones make up under 20% of the sample.

Donors were approximately 42 systemically healthy Caucasian individuals from Russia aged roughly 6 to 100 years. Around 9.8 milliliters of peripheral blood were collected from each donor into EDTA-treated Vacutainer tubes. Ficoll-Paque density-gradient centrifugation was used to isolate PBMCs, with at least 7 million per sample. Total RNA was extracted from PBMCs with Trizol reagent, with at least 5 micrograms obtained per sample. For every donor, an aliquot of PBMCs went through flow cytometry to measure the percentages of naive CD45RAhigh/CD27high T cells. V sheds 5 bases and J sheds 8 bases, leaving 13 bases between their ends. The CDR3 spans 13 residues, from the cysteine through the phenylalanine. Of all the DNA, just the CDR3 is kept, 39 bases in frame from base 1. As encoded in the germline V gene, CDR1 is SGHTA while CDR2 is FQGTGA.

Sequencing was performed on blood. The TCR was taken from a woman between 65 and 79 years old in good health. The chain couples TRBV7-3 to TRBJ2-4; the D gene is possibly TRBD2, with 5 bases matching. The DNA sequence is TGTGCCAGCAGCCTATTATACGGGGACATTCAGTACTTC. It is translated as CASSLLYGDIQYF. The reference TRBV7-3 and TRBJ2-4 proteins fill in what lies around the CDR3, so the full variable domain reads GAGVSQTPSNKVTEKGKYVELRCDPISGHTALYWYRQSLGQGPEFLIYFQGTGAADDSGLPNDRFFAVRPEGSVSTLKIQRTERGDSAVYLCASSLLYGDIQYFGAGTRLSVL.